The table lists the clone carrying this T cell receptor (beta chain) with many counts. The antigen is undetermined. The entry originates in a study of T-cell memory formation after mild COVID-19. Overall study context: Largely, the TCR clusters proved donor specific.

TCR alpha and TCR beta cDNA libraries carrying sample barcodes and UMIs were produced by 5'RACE using constant-segment primers. TCRdb analysed the 5' RACE reads with MiXCR anew, one entry per CDR3 protein. The profile shows some 150,000 distinct CDR3 sequences, 6% to 7% of them singletons. Study-wide results and caveats: SARS-CoV-2 specificity was not confirmed for second-wave clones peaking on day 37.

Germline V gene sequence: CDR1 SGHTA, CDR2 FQGNSA. CDR3 length: 15 residues. V lost 2 bases to trimming and J lost 2 bases, with 11 bases between them. Sequences were obtained from PBMCs or a T cell subset sorted from them (not recorded which). The chain is built from TRBV7-2 and TRBJ2-3; D gene uncertain. The TCR was taken from an adult woman who had mild COVID-19 (a few samples of this study predate the infection). Cell type and time point are not known. CDR3 loop: CASSLQWSYTDTQYF. The DNA for the CDR3 is TGTGCCAGCAGCTTACAGTGGTCTTACACAGATACGCAGTATTTT.